The clone carrying this T cell receptor beta chain was recorded at least ten times. Its antigen is unidentified. This record comes from a study of early T cells in non-severe SARS-CoV-2 infection. Whole-study context: Chains stayed unpaired after sequencing of bulk RNA from unsorted whole blood. Whole-study results and caveats: Reliance on VDJdb matching favored anti-spike CD8 responses; private and CD4 specificities were missed.

Germline lookup yields CDR1 MNHEY and CDR2 SVGEGT. The CDR3 totals 14 residues. Unmatched junction bases numbered 4, after V lost 8 bases and J lost 4 bases. Each cDNA molecule carried a unique molecular identifier. TCRdb passed the 5' RACE reads through MiXCR, listing each CDR3 protein once. The sample carries tens of thousands of distinct CDR3 sequences, roughly 9.7% recorded once. This chain joins TRBV6-2 or TRBV6-3 and TRBJ2-3; 12 bases agree with TRBD2. This TCR came from an adult who was a healthcare worker with PCR-confirmed SARS-CoV-2 infection or an uninfected control (not recorded which). The sample comprised whole blood. The CDR3 bases are TGTGCCAGCGGACTAGCGGGGAACTCAGATACGCAGTATTTT. Protein sequence: CASGLAGNSDTQYF.